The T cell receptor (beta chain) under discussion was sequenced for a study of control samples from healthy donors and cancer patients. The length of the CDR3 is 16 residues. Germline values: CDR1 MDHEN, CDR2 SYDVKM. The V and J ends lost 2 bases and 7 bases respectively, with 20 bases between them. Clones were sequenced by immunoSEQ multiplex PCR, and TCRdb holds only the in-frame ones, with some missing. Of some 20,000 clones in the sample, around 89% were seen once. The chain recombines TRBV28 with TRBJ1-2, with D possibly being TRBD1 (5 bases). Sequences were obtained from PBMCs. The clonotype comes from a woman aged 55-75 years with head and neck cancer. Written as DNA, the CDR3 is TGTGCCAGCAGTTTAGTTGGGGCCCCTATCCCCCTTGGCTACACCTTC. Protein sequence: CASSLVGAPIPLGYTF.